Listed below are T cell receptor beta chains from one sample, sequenced in a study of OX40 agonist ivuxolimab in advanced cancers. Assay used: immunoSEQ multiplex PCR; TCRdb lists only in-frame clones, some missing. In the table there are about 50,000 clones, roughly three quarters of which are singletons. This specimen consisted of CD4+ or CD8+ T cells sorted from blood, obtained in a trial of the OX40 agonist ivuxolimab. The source of these receptors is an adult with an advanced solid tumor such as melanoma, head and neck, liver or kidney cancer. CDR3s include the opening cysteine and the closing phenylalanine or tryptophan. A D gene is named only where the DNA matches it firmly. Only some rows state a clone size, as once, few, many or a class for expanded clones.

d_gene	len	v_gene	j_gene	abundance	CDR3nt	CDR3aa
.	13	TRBV18	TRBJ1-2	.	TGTGCCAGCTCACTGGGCCTGGGAGACGGCTACACCTTC	CASSLGLGDGYTF
TRBD1	13	TRBV29-1	TRBJ2-3	few	TGCAGCGGACAGGGGCAGGGCACAGATACGCAGTATTTT	CSGQGQGTDTQYF
TRBD1	14	TRBV4-3	TRBJ2-1	once	TGCGCCAGCAGCCAATTTCGCCAGGGGGAACAGCAGTTCTTC	CASSQFRQGEQQFF
TRBD1	18	TRBV5-4	TRBJ1-2	.	TGTGCCAGCAGCTTGGCCGGGTGGGCAGGGGGCGAGGAGGAGGGCTACACCTTC	CASSLAGWAGGEEEGYTF
TRBD1	13	TRBV2	TRBJ1-2	.	TGTGTCAGCTTCCGGGACAGGGGATATGGCTACACCTTC	CVSFRDRGYGYTF
.	15	TRBV7-8	TRBJ1-4	few	TGTGCCAGCAGCTTAGATGCCGGGGGAAATGAAAAACTGTTTTTT	CASSLDAGGNEKLFF
.	19	TRBV18	TRBJ1-2	.	TGTGCCAGCTCGGAATCCACACTCCTACGTCCCCAGGGTGACTATGGCTACACCTTC	CASSESTLLRPQGDYGYTF
.	15	TRBV4-3	TRBJ2-2	.	TGCGCCAGCAGCCAAGTCCAGACAGTCACCGGGGAGCTGTTTTTT	CASSQVQTVTGELFF
TRBD2	18	TRBV25-1	TRBJ2-6	.	TGTGCCAGCAGTGAATTTAATGGCGGGGGGATCGGGGCCAACGTCCTGACTTTC	CASSEFNGGGIGANVLTF
.	11	TRBV2	TRBJ2-7	.	TGTGCCAGCAGTGAAGCGCGAAAGCAGTACTTC	CASSEARKQYF
.	16	TRBV21-1	TRBJ1-1	.	TGTGCCAGCAGATGCTCCGGCTACACAATTCGCACTGAAGCTTTCTTT	CASRCSGYTIRTEAFF
.	11	TRBV18	TRBJ2-3	.	TGTGCCAGCCGAACCCAGGATACGCAGTATTTT	CASRTQDTQYF
TRBD2	16	TRBV5-1	TRBJ2-1	.	TGCGCCAGCAGCAAAATCGACGTCCCCGGGGGGAATGAGCAGTTCTTC	CASSKIDVPGGNEQFF
.	14	TRBV30	TRBJ1-3	.	TGTGCCTGGTTTAGACACAGCTCTGGAAACACCATATATTTT	CAWFRHSSGNTIYF
.	12	TRBV6-6	TRBJ2-2	.	TGTGCCTCCAAACTTGAGGCCGGGGAGCTGTTTTTT	CASKLEAGELFF
.	14	TRBV29-1	TRBJ2-7	.	TGCAGCGTTGAAGGTGGCCACGAGGGCTACGAGCAGTACTTC	CSVEGGHEGYEQYF
.	16	TRBV7-6	TRBJ1-5	few	TGTGCCAGCAGCTCCAGTGGGGGTCGAGTGCAGGTGCCCCAGCATTTT	CASSSSGGRVQVPQHF
.	14	TRBV7-9	TRBJ2-3	medium-sized	TGTGCCAGCAGCTTGGCCTCAGATACAGATACGCAGTATTTT	CASSLASDTDTQYF
.	16	TRBV19	TRBJ2-1	.	TGTGCCAGTAGTCCCCCCAGGACGGCCGCCTACAATGAGCAGTTCTTC	CASSPPRTAAYNEQFF
TRBD1	17	TRBV7-3	TRBJ2-2	.	TGTGCCAGCAGCTTAACGGGACAGGGGGCGCGAGGCGGGGAGCTGTTTTTT	CASSLTGQGARGGELFF
TRBD2	14	TRBV6-1	TRBJ2-1	.	TGTGCCAGCAGTGCCACTAGCGGCTACAATGAGCAGTTCTTC	CASSATSGYNEQFF
.	11	TRBV20-1	TRBJ2-3	.	TGCAGTGCAGCACCGGGAGTTACGCAGTATTTT	CSAAPGVTQYF
TRBD1	15	TRBV28	TRBJ1-5	.	TGTGCCAGCAGCTTAGGGGGCGTTACCCCACAGCCCCAGCATTTT	CASSLGGVTPQPQHF
.	15	TRBV18	TRBJ1-1	once	TGTGCCAGCTCACCACCGGGGGGCAGGAACACTGAAGCTTTCTTT	CASSPPGGRNTEAFF
TRBD1	15	TRBV6-1	TRBJ1-6	.	TGTGCCAGCAGCCTTCGGCAGGGGGTAAAGTCACCCCTCCACTTT	CASSLRQGVKSPLHF
.	11	TRBV19	TRBJ1-1	.	TGTGCCAGTAGTGGATGGGACCAAGCTTTCTTT	CASSGWDQAFF
.	16	TRBV4-1	TRBJ2-4	.	TGCGCCAGCAGCCAAGGAATCGGGGAAGGCAAAAACATTCAGTACTTC	CASSQGIGEGKNIQYF
.	17	TRBV18	TRBJ2-1	.	TGTGCCAGCTCTGACCTACGCAGAGGAAGGAGAAACAATGAGCAGTTCTTC	CASSDLRRGRRNNEQFF
TRBD1	13	TRBV10-2	TRBJ1-4	medium-sized	TGCGCCAGCAGTCAGGGGGCTCGGGAAAAACTGTTTTTT	CASSQGAREKLFF
TRBD2	16	TRBV10-1	TRBJ2-1	once	TGCGCCAGCAGTGAGTTGGCTAGCGGGGCCTACAATGAGCAGTTCTTC	CASSELASGAYNEQFF
.	15	TRBV28	TRBJ1-1	.	TGTGCCAGCAGTTCCACAGGGATGACGGACACTGAAGCTTTCTTT	CASSSTGMTDTEAFF
.	14	TRBV9	TRBJ1-2	few	TGTGCCAGCAGCCTGGGAGGGGCCGATTATGGCTACACCTTC	CASSLGGADYGYTF